These 18 T cell receptor beta chains originate from one sample sequenced in a study of blood T cell repertoires in COVID-19 (dated by TCRdb to the early 2020s). The method was the immunoSEQ multiplex PCR assay. The table comes from immuneACCESS by way of TCRdb, which keeps in-frame sequences with V and J called. Part of the clones is missing from these tables; in studies checked, under half for an unresolved V gene and the rest for unknown reasons. Within this sample are under 350,000 clones, with around 87% of them counted one time only. The ten largest make up roughly 1.3% of the sample. Sequenced sample: peripheral blood. Receptors were obtained from a man between 65 and 85 years old with acute or convalescent COVID-19.

The J gene is TRBJ2-2, the V gene TRBV2; possibly TRBD1 for D (5 bases). V lost 6 bases to trimming and J lost 8 bases, with 13 bases between them. The CDR3 is made up of 13 amino acids. The germline V gene has CDR1 SNHLY and CDR2 FYNNEI. The CDR3 here is CASRLGRAGELFF. The CDR3 DNA reads TGTGCCAGCAGGCTGGGCAGGGCTGGGGAGCTGTTTTTT.

This clone was detected only a few times. The chain employs TRBV6-5 and TRBJ1-2; 9 nucleotides match TRBD1. From germline, CDR1 is MNHEY and CDR2 SVGAGI. Germline trimming cut 2 bases from V and 8 bases from J; bases unmatched to any gene: 3. The CDR3 length is 13 residues. Written as DNA, the CDR3 is TGTGCCAGCAGTTACACAGGGGGCGCGGGCTACACCTTC. This translates into CASSYTGGAGYTF.

The rearrangement joins TRBV7-8 to TRBJ1-4; 7 positions match TRBD1. CDR1 is SGHVS and CDR2 is FQNEAQ in the germline V gene. The CDR3 has 17 amino acids. V was clipped by 1 base and J by 4 bases; unmatched bases: 9. The CDR3, as DNA: TGTGCCAGCAGCTTAGATCCGGCAGGGGGGCTTAATGAAAAACTGTTTTTT. This translates into CASSLDPAGGLNEKLFF.

This clone has just a few counts. This sequence joins TRBV9 and TRBJ1-2; 8 nucleotides align to TRBD1. J lost 3 bases, V lost 4 bases, and 8 bases had no gene match. The CDR3 sequence is 15 residues long. Germline V gives CDR1 SGDLS, CDR2 YYNGEE. The CDR3 sequence is CASSPRTGLDYGYTF. Here the CDR3 DNA reads TGTGCCAGCAGCCCCAGGACAGGGTTGGACTATGGCTACACCTTC.

This chain links TRBV18 with TRBJ2-7, with 13 bases identical to TRBD2. Germline V gene lookup returns CDR1 KGHSH and CDR2 LQKENI. CDR3 length: 14 residues. V was pared by 8 bases and J by 6 bases, with 7 bases of the junction left unmatched. The DNA of the CDR3 is TGTGCCAGCCGACCGGGACTAGCGGGAAGCGAGCAGTACTTC. This translates into CASRPGLAGSEQYF. Full variable domain (rest looked up from reference TRBV18 and TRBJ2-7): NAGVMQNPRHLVRRRGQEARLRCSPMKGHSHVYWYRQLPEEGLKFMVYLQKENIIDESGMPKERFSAEFPKEGPSILRIQQVVRGDSAAYFCASRPGLAGSEQYFGPGTRLTVT.

V is TRBV2 and J is TRBJ2-5, with 8 bases that match TRBD2. Looked up from germline, CDR1 is SNHLY and CDR2 is FYNNEI. V was clipped by 4 bases and J by 2 bases; unmatched bases: 6. CDR3 length: 15 amino acids. The CDR3 loop is CASSAERGTQETQYF. CDR3 nucleotides: TGTGCCAGCAGTGCGGAGCGGGGGACTCAAGAGACCCAGTACTTC.

The chain combines TRBV28 with TRBJ1-4; D is ambiguous. Germline lookup yields CDR1 MDHEN and CDR2 SYDVKM. Deletions cut 6 bases from V and 5 bases from J, with 13 bases between. CDR3 length equals 14 residues. The chain's CDR3 is CASSRVTVNEKLFF. The CDR3 coding sequence is TGTGCCAGCAGCCGAGTCACAGTAAATGAAAAACTGTTTTTT.

The rearrangement uses TRBV9 and TRBJ1-5; TRBD1 agrees at 9 bases. The CDR3 extends over 15 amino acids. Trimming at V came to 4 bases and at J to 6 bases, leaving 8 bases not matched to a gene. The V gene's germline CDR1 is SGDLS and CDR2 YYNGEE. The CDR3 nucleotides read TGTGCCAGCAGCTCCGGGACAGGGAATTTTCAGCCCCAGCATTTT. Amino acids: CASSSGTGNFQPQHF.

The gene calls are TRBV9 and TRBJ2-3; 12 bases are shared with TRBD2. The CDR3 has 17 amino acids. V trimming: 3 bases; J trimming: 8 bases; junction bases outside the gene matches: 13. Germline V CDR1 and CDR2: SGDLS, YYNGEE. The CDR3 sequence is CASSATGLAGTSGTQYF. The CDR3 DNA sequence: TGTGCCAGCAGCGCCACAGGACTAGCGGGGACGTCGGGTACGCAGTATTTT.

The J gene is TRBJ1-5, the V gene TRBV19; the match to TRBD1 covers 8 bases. Per germline, CDR1 LNHDA and CDR2 SQIVND (reference sequence). The CDR3 extends over 17 amino acids. Trimming took 6 bases from V and 0 from J; bases not matched to a gene: 10. The CDR3 sequence is CASRDRDRSYSNQPQHF. CDR3 sequence (DNA): TGTGCCAGTAGAGACCGGGACAGGAGTTATAGCAATCAGCCCCAGCATTTT. Full variable domain (outside the CDR3, taken from reference TRBV19 and TRBJ1-5): DGGITQSPKYLFRKEGQNVTLSCEQNLNHDAMYWYRQDPGQGLRLIYYSQIVNDFQKGDIAEGYSVSREKKESFPLTVTSAQKNPTAFYLCASRDRDRSYSNQPQHFGDGTRLSIL.

The J gene is TRBJ2-5, the V gene TRBV6-5; the match to TRBD1 covers 8 bases. J lost 4 bases, V lost 4 bases, and 8 bases had no gene match. The germline CDR1 and CDR2 sequences are MNHEY and SVGAGI. The CDR3 length is 15 residues. CDR3 nucleotides: TGTGCCAGCAGTTCGGGGACAGGATTCTTAGAGACCCAGTACTTC. This encodes CASSSGTGFLETQYF.

The rearrangement uses TRBV7-9 and TRBJ2-1; TRBD2 might be the D (6 bases). Germline V gene lookup returns CDR1 SEHNR and CDR2 FQNEAQ (reference sequence). V lost 4 bases and J 2 bases, leaving 15 bases between the germline ends. The CDR3 runs 16 residues. This CDR3 reads CASSSGVAETYNEQFF. The DNA of the CDR3 is TGTGCCAGCAGCTCGGGGGTGGCGGAAACCTACAATGAGCAGTTCTTC. The full variable domain, completed using reference TRBV7-9 and TRBJ2-1, is DTGVSQNPRHKITKRGQNVTFRCDPISEHNRLYWYRQTLGQGPEFLTYFQNEAQLEKSRLLSDRFSAERPKGSFSTLEIQRTEQGDSAMYLCASSSGVAETYNEQFFGPGTRLTVL.

This chain links TRBV19 with TRBJ2-7, with D perhaps TRBD1 (5 bases). The CDR3 has 13 amino acids. Germline V lookup: CDR1 LNHDA, CDR2 SQIVND (reference sequence). V lost 4 bases and J lost 5, with 12 bases in between. Here the CDR3 reads CASSKGATHEQYF. The CDR3 nucleotides are TGTGCCAGTAGTAAAGGGGCGACCCACGAGCAGTACTTC.

The genes are TRBV29-1 and TRBJ2-7; 11 nucleotides align to TRBD2. The CDR3 is made up of 15 amino acids. The J segment lost 3 bases and the V segment lost 4 bases, leaving 8 bases of the junction unmatched. CDR1 and CDR2 from the germline V gene are SQVTM and ANQGSEA. The CDR3: CSVGDTSGGVYEQYF. In DNA, the CDR3 is TGCAGCGTTGGGGACACTAGCGGGGGTGTCTACGAGCAGTACTTC.

This CDR3 is CASSFGQGNYGYTF. Written as DNA, the CDR3 is TGTGCCAGCAGCTTTGGACAGGGGAACTATGGCTACACCTTC. This chain joins TRBV5-5 and TRBJ1-2, with TRBD1 identical over 9 bases. The CDR3 sequence is 14 residues long. The J segment lost 2 bases and the V segment lost 2 bases, leaving 1 base of the junction unmatched. The V gene's germline CDR1 is SGHKS and CDR2 YYEKEE (reference sequence).

The V and J genes are TRBV28 and TRBJ2-3, with D possibly being TRBD1 (6 bases). V was cut by 7 bases and J by 0 bases, with 11 bases left in between. This CDR3 comprises 14 residues. Germline V gives CDR1 MDHEN, CDR2 SYDVKM. CDR3 loop: CASNRATSTDTQYF. In DNA, the CDR3 is TGTGCCAGCAACAGGGCCACTAGCACAGATACGCAGTATTTT.

V gene TRBV6-5 combines with J gene TRBJ1-3; D remains unclear. This CDR3 contains 15 residues. Trimming shortened V by 0 bases and J by 2 bases, and 8 bases separated the two germline ends. The germline CDR1 and CDR2 sequences are MNHEY and SVGAGI. The CDR3 region has the DNA TGTGCCAGCAGTTACTCCTGGGCTACTGGAAACACCATATATTTT. Translating gives CASSYSWATGNTIYF.

This chain joins TRBV5-8 and TRBJ2-3; 7 bases map to TRBD2. J was trimmed by 6 bases and V by 6 bases; bases with no gene match: 13. Germline V lookup: CDR1 SGHTS, CDR2 YDEGEE. This CDR3 region has 15 residues. CDR3 nucleotides: TGTGCCAGCACCCCTCTTGGCGGGAGTGTGGATACGCAGTATTTT. It specifies CASTPLGGSVDTQYF.